A selection of T cell receptor beta chains follows, all from one sample in a study of shared clonotypes between healthy human individuals. Clones were sequenced by immunoSEQ multiplex PCR, and TCRdb holds only the in-frame ones, with some missing. The table includes approximately 2.5 million clones, 93% detected once. The sample was naive CD4+ T cells from PBMCs. These receptors were collected from a man between 18 and 29 years old in good health. Some clones in this sample may be carry-over from other donors' samples. CDR3s include the opening cysteine and the closing phenylalanine or tryptophan.

CDR3aa,len,v_gene
CASRTGTSAYNEQFF,15,TRBV2
CASSLRAGGSGGYTF,15,TRBV7-3
CASSLRRQGIPYEQYF,16,TRBV7-6
CASSLPGLAGGGYNEQFF,18,TRBV11-2
CASSVVPGPYGYTF,14,TRBV9
CASSSTGAQNTEAFF,15,TRBV7-9
CASSSPGQGDEKLFF,15,TRBV28
CASSAGQVDSQPQHF,15,TRBV18
CAISGPPSTDTQYF,14,TRBV10-3
CASSLGLAGYNEQFF,15,TRBV7-2
CASSEDRDYGYTF,13,TRBV10-1
CASSLAGVEQYF,12,TRBV11-2
CASSPIAGNYNEQFF,15,TRBV5-1
CAWGDRDGYTF,11,TRBV30
CASSPLELADYGYTF,15,TRBV18
CASSVQGDYGYTF,13,TRBV6-1
CASSLQGTGGTEAFF,15,TRBV7-9
CASSLANEREVYNEQFF,17,TRBV5-1
CASSRGGAETDTQYF,15,TRBV11-2
CAWSVQTGRIYGYTF,15,TRBV30
CASSARLAGSRNEQFF,16,TRBV5-1
CASTGQGDIQYF,12,TRBV6-5